Below are 2 T cell receptor beta chains sequenced from a single sample in a study of T cells in Graves' hyperthyroidism and ophthalmopathy. TCR beta CDR3 sequences were amplified from RNA transcripts. First-round RT-PCR of the TCR CDR3 relied on the HTBI primer set. TCRdb recomputed calls from the multiplex PCR reads with MiXCR, one row per CDR3 protein. The sample yields around 190,000 distinct CDR3 sequences, about 15% seen once. The sample taken for sequencing was blood. Every receptor here comes from a woman aged 50 to 65 with Graves' hyperthyroidism.

With regard to this clonotype: A much larger clone lies a single base off, so this may be a read error. J is TRBJ1-5 and V is TRBV7-9, with D possibly being TRBD1 (5 bases). The CDR3 contains 19 residues. In germline, CDR1 is SEHNR, CDR2 FQNEAQ (reference sequence). Trimming left V 5 bases short and J 2 bases short, with 25 bases between. The CDR3 spells CASSLNTGRGNIRNQPQHF. The CDR3 DNA follows: TGTGCCAGCAGCCTAAACACAGGTCGGGGGAACATACGCAATCAGCCCCAGCATTTT. Full variable domain (remainder filled in from reference TRBV7-9 and TRBJ1-5): DTGVSQNPRHKITKRGQNVTFRCDPISEHNRLYWYRQTLGQGPEFLTYFQNEAQLEKSRLLSDRFSAERPKGSFSTLEIQRTEQGDSAMYLCASSLNTGRGNIRNQPQHFGDGTRLSIL.

This chain joins TRBV7-2 and TRBJ1-2; no clear D. Per the germline V gene, CDR1 is SGHTA and CDR2 is FQGNSA. Trimming removed 1 base from V and 2 bases from J, with 8 bases in between. There are 14 residues in the CDR3. The CDR3 here is CASSLVDGNYGYTF. The CDR3 DNA reads TGTGCCAGCAGCTTAGTGGACGGCAACTATGGCTACACCTTC.